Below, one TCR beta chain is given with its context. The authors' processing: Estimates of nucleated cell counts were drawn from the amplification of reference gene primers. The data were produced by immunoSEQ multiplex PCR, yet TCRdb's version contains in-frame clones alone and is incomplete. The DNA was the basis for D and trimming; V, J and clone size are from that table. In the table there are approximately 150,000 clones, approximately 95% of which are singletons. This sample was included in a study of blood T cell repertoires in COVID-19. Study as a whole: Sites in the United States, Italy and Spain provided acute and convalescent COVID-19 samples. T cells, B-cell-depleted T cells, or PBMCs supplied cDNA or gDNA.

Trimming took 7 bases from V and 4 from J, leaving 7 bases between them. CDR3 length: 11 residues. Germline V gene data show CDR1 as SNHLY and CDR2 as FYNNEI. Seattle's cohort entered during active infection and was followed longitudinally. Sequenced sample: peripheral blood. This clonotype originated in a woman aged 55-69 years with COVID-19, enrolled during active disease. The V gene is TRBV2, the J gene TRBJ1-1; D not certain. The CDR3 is CASKLGTEAFF. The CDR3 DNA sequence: TGTGCCAGCAAACTCGGCACTGAAGCTTTCTTT.